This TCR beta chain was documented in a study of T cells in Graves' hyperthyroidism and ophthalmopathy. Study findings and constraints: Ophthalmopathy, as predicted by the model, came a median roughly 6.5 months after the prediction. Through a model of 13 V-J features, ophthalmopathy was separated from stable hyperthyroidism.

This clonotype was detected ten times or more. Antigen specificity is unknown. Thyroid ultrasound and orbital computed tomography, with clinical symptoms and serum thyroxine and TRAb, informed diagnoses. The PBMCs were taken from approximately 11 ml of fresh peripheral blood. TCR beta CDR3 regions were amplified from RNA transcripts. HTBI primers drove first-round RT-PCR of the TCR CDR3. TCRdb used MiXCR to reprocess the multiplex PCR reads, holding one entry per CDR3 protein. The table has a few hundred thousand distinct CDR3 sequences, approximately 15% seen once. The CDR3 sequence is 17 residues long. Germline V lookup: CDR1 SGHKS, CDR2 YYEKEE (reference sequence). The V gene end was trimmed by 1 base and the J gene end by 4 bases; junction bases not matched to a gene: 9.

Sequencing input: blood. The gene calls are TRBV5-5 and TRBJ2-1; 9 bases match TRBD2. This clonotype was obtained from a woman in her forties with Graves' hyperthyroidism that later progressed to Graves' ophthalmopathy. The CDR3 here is CASSLILLAGGYNEQFF. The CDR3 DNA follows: TGTGCCAGCAGCTTGATACTTTTGGCGGGAGGGTACAATGAGCAGTTCTTC.